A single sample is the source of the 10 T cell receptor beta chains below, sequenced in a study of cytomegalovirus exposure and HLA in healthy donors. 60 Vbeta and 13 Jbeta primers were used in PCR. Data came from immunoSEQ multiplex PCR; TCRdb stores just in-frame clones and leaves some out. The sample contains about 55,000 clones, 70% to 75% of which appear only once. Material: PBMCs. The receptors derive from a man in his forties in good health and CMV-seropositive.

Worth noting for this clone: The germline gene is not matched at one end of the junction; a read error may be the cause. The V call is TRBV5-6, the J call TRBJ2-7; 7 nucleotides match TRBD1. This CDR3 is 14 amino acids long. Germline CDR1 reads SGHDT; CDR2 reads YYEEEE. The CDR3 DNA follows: TGTGCCAGCAGCTTAGGACAGGAAAGTTACGAGCAATACTTC. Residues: CASSLGQESYEQYF.

CDR3 region: CASSTPGQGPDSPLHF. Written as DNA, the CDR3 is TGTGCCAGCAGTACGCCCGGACAGGGTCCGGATTCACCCCTCCACTTT. The chain employs TRBV27 and TRBJ1-6, with TRBD1 identical over 8 bases. The germline V gene encodes CDR1 MNHEY and CDR2 SMNVEV (reference sequence). The CDR3 has 16 residues. The junction had 11 bases not matched to a gene; V was cut back by 5 bases and J by 8 bases.

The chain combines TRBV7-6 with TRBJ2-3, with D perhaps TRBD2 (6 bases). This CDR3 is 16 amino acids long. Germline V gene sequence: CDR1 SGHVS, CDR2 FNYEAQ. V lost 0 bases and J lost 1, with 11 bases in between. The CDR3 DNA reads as TGTGCCAGCAGCTTAGCGGGGGGATCGGGCACAGATACGCAGTATTTT. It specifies CASSLAGGSGTDTQYF.

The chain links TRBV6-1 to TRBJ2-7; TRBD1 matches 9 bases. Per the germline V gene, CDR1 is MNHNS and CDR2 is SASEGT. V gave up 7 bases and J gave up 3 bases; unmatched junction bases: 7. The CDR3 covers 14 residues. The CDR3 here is CASNPRQGVYEQYF. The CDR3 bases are TGTGCCAGCAATCCTCGACAGGGGGTCTACGAGCAGTACTTC.

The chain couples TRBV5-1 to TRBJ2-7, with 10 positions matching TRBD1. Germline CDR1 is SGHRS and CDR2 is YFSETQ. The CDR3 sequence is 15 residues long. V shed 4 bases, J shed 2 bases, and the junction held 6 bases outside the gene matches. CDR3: CASSPRTGGPYEQYF. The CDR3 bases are TGCGCCAGCAGCCCCCGGACAGGGGGTCCCTACGAGCAGTACTTC.

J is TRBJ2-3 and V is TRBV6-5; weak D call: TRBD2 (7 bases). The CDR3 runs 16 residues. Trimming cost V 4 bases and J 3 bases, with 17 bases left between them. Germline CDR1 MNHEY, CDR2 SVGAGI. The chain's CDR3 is CASSFGFRGATDTQYF. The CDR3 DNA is TGTGCCAGCAGTTTCGGATTCCGGGGGGCAACAGATACGCAGTATTTT.

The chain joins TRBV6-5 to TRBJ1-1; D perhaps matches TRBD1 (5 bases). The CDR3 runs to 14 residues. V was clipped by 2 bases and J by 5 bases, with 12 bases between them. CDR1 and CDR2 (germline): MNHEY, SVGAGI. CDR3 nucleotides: TGTGCCAGCAGTTACACGTCAGGGCGGACTGAAGCTTTCTTT. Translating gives CASSYTSGRTEAFF.

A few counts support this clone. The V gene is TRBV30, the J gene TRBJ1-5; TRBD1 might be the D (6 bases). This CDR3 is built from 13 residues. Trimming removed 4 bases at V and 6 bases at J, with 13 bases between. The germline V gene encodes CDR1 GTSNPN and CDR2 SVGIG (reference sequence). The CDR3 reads CAWKAGAGQPQHF. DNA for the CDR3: TGTGCCTGGAAAGCGGGGGCGGGTCAGCCCCAGCATTTT.

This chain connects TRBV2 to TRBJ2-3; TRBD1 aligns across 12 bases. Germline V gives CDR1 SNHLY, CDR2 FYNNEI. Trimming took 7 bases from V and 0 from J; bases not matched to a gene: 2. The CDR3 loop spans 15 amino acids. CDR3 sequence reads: CASTGTGGSTDTQYF. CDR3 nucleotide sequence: TGTGCCAGCACAGGGACAGGGGGCAGCACAGATACGCAGTATTTT.

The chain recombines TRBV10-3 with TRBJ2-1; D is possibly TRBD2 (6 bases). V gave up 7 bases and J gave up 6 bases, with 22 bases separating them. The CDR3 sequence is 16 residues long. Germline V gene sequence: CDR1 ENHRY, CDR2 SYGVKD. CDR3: CAINKDRDSTANEQFF. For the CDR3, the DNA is TGTGCCATCAACAAAGACCGGGACTCCACCGCCAATGAGCAGTTCTTC.